These T cell receptor beta chains were read from a single sample in a study of vaccination effects on CD4 cells after COVID-19. No antigen is known for these receptors. Here immunoSEQ multiplex PCR was the method, and the copy in TCRdb shows in-frame clones only, minus some. The table includes 9,000 to 13,000 clones, about 76% detected once. This sample comprised CD4+ T cells from PBMCs cultured with HCoV-229E spike peptides, obtained before COVID-19 vaccination. All receptors derive from a human donor who received a COVID-19 vaccine. Both conserved end residues are part of each CDR3. Each record gives: V gene, CDR3 length, clone size, J gene, D gene, CDR3 protein, CDR3 DNA. The D gene is left open where the match is weak. Size is stated for part of the rows, as once, few or many counts, or as a class when the clone is expanded.

TRBV30	15	NA	TRBJ2-5	TRBD2	CAWSVSGGASETQYF	TGTGCCTGGAGTGTAAGCGGGGGGGCTAGTGAGACCCAGTACTTC
TRBV4-2	16	NA	TRBJ1-2	NA	CASSQEIAPSNYGYTF	TGTGCCAGCAGCCAAGAAATAGCTCCTTCTAACTATGGCTACACCTTC
TRBV6-6	15	NA	TRBJ2-3	NA	CASSYGGLGTDTQYF	TGTGCCAGCAGTTACGGGGGGCTCGGCACAGATACGCAGTATTTT
TRBV7-2	13	NA	TRBJ1-3	NA	CASSADGGNTIYF	TGTGCCAGCAGCGCGGACGGAGGAAACACCATATATTTT
TRBV9	13	NA	TRBJ1-1	NA	CASSARGNTEAFF	TGTGCCAGCAGCGCCAGGGGGAACACTGAAGCTTTCTTT
TRBV18	14	NA	TRBJ2-7	NA	CASSPPGHYYEQYF	TGTGCCAGCTCACCACCGGGACACTACTACGAGCAGTACTTC
TRBV4-1	17	NA	TRBJ1-2	NA	CASSQEGGMGRNYGYTF	TGCGCCAGCAGCCAAGAGGGGGGGATGGGGCGGAACTATGGCTACACCTTC
TRBV10-3	17	NA	TRBJ1-2	NA	CAISGNLLGAASYGYTF	TGTGCCATCAGCGGTAACCTCCTAGGGGCCGCCTCCTATGGCTACACCTTC
TRBV4-1	18	few	TRBJ2-2	TRBD2	CASSQAKGGRPNTGELFF	TGCGCCAGCAGCCAAGCTAAGGGCGGGAGGCCGAACACCGGGGAGCTGTTTTTT
TRBV19	14	few	TRBJ2-5	TRBD2	CASSSGTSGRAGNF	TGTGCCAGTAGCTCCGGGACTAGCGGTCGAGCAGGCAACTTC
TRBV4-1	17	NA	TRBJ2-2	TRBD2	CASSQYRLAGVAGELFF	TGCGCCAGCAGCCAATATCGACTAGCGGGAGTAGCCGGGGAGCTGTTTTTT
TRBV7-7	15	NA	TRBJ2-5	NA	CASSSGRQWEETQYF	TGTGCTAGCAGCTCGGGTCGACAGTGGGAAGAGACCCAGTACTTC
TRBV5-1	12	NA	TRBJ2-7	NA	CASSNSSHEQYF	TGCGCCAGCAGCAACTCAAGCCACGAGCAGTACTTC
TRBV23-1	19	few	TRBJ2-1	NA	CASSQSRMGIQGLHNEQFF	TGCGCCAGCAGTCAATCTAGGATGGGGATACAGGGACTACACAATGAGCAGTTCTTC
TRBV11-2	16	NA	TRBJ2-2	TRBD2	CASSPHLAGGAGELFF	TGTGCCAGCAGCCCTCACCTAGCGGGAGGGGCCGGGGAGCTGTTTTTT
TRBV4-1	15	NA	TRBJ1-2	TRBD1	CASNQVGQGNYGYTF	TGCGCCAGCAACCAAGTTGGACAGGGGAACTATGGCTACACCTTC
TRBV12-5	15	NA	TRBJ2-3	NA	CASGLGGPGADTQYF	TGTGCTAGTGGTTTGGGGGGACCTGGGGCAGATACGCAGTATTTT
TRBV28	12	NA	TRBJ1-1	NA	CASRQTGTPSFF	TGTGCCAGCAGACAAACCGGGACACCGTCTTTCTTT
TRBV7-2	15	NA	TRBJ2-5	NA	CASSLRGLGQETQYF	TGTGCCAGCAGCTTAAGGGGTCTGGGCCAAGAGACCCAGTACTTC
TRBV7-9	17	few	TRBJ1-4	NA	CASSWAAPGQTNEKLFF	TGTGCCAGCAGCTGGGCAGCTCCGGGTCAAACTAATGAAAAACTGTTTTTT
TRBV7-9	12	NA	TRBJ2-5	NA	CAGTPFQETQYF	TGTGCCGGCACCCCCTTTCAAGAGACCCAGTACTTC
TRBV19	17	few	TRBJ2-1	NA	CASSIDNARGAYNEQFF	TGTGCCAGTAGTATAGATAATGCAAGAGGGGCCTACAATGAGCAGTTCTTC
TRBV7-2	14	NA	TRBJ2-3	NA	CASSLVASTDTQYF	TGTGCCAGCAGCTTAGTTGCTAGCACAGATACGCAGTATTTT
TRBV12-3/TRBV12-4	13	few	TRBJ1-6	NA	CASSFFSGSPLHF	TGTGCCAGCAGTTTTTTCTCGGGTTCACCCCTCCACTTT
TRBV13	13	NA	TRBJ2-7	NA	CASSPIASYEQYF	TGTGCCAGCAGCCCTATCGCCTCCTACGAGCAGTACTTC
TRBV7-2	14	NA	TRBJ2-5	TRBD1	CASSLDAGTGSSNF	TGTGCCAGCAGCTTGGACGCCGGGACAGGTTCCTCTAACTTC
TRBV6-6	16	once	TRBJ1-1	TRBD1	CASSPTSGTGKLEAFF	TGTGCCAGCAGTCCCACCAGTGGGACAGGGAAACTTGAAGCTTTCTTT
TRBV5-4	14	NA	TRBJ2-1	TRBD2	CASSLPGLGNEQFF	TGTGCCAGCAGCCTTCCGGGACTAGGGAATGAGCAGTTCTTC
TRBV4-1	14	few	TRBJ2-1	NA	CASSKALTGNEQFF	TGCGCCAGCAGCAAAGCCCTTACAGGGAATGAGCAGTTCTTC
TRBV7-3	14	NA	TRBJ2-7	NA	CASSLNGGPYEQYF	TGTGCCAGCAGCTTAAACGGGGGGCCCTACGAGCAGTACTTC
TRBV15	12	NA	TRBJ2-5	NA	CATSRDAGTQYF	TGTGCCACCAGCAGAGATGCGGGGACCCAGTACTTC
TRBV27	14	NA	TRBJ1-1	NA	CASSPQLYMTEAFF	TGTGCCAGCAGTCCACAGCTTTACATGACTGAAGCTTTCTTT
TRBV25-1	14	NA	TRBJ2-7	NA	CASSELSGTGEQYF	TGTGCCAGCAGTGAATTATCGGGGACGGGTGAGCAGTACTTC
TRBV5-5	15	NA	TRBJ1-5	NA	CASSLEAEANQPQHF	TGTGCCAGCAGCTTGGAGGCAGAGGCCAATCAGCCCCAGCATTTT
TRBV25-1	16	NA	TRBJ2-3	NA	CASSELFGQGTDTQYF	TGTGCCAGCAGTGAATTGTTTGGGCAGGGGACAGATACGCAGTATTTT
TRBV4-2	16	NA	TRBJ2-1	TRBD2	CASSQAGTSSYNEQFF	TGTGCCAGCAGCCAAGCGGGGACTAGCTCCTACAATGAGCAGTTCTTC
TRBV6-2/TRBV6-3	15	NA	TRBJ1-5	NA	CASSSGGGFGQPQHF	TGTGCCAGCAGTTCGGGGGGCGGATTTGGACAGCCCCAGCATTTT
TRBV7-2	16	NA	TRBJ1-5	NA	CASSLAGLRGNQPQHF	TGTGCCAGCAGCTTAGCAGGCCTCCGGGGCAATCAGCCCCAGCATTTT